The clone carrying this TCR beta chain appeared once. The antigen remains unidentified. Sequencing followed a ViraFEST assay step that expanded antigen-specific CD4+ T cells with viral peptide pools. Upon completion of around ten days in culture, CD4+ T cells were isolated. No vaccinee had earlier SARS-CoV-2 infection, and nucleocapsid antibodies were negative. V was shortened by 2 bases and J by 15 bases, with 14 bases between the two germline ends. This CDR3 has 12 residues. Germline CDR1 is LGHDT and CDR2 is YNNKEL (reference sequence). This record belongs to a study of vaccination effects on CD4 cells after COVID-19. Study-level points and caveats: Just 1 of 255 vaccine-induced clones in healthy recipients was cross-reactive. Small numbers of convalescent patients limited the study. It also lacked early post-infection timepoints.

Using immunoSEQ multiplex PCR, the repertoire was profiled, and TCRdb retains in-frame clones only, with some absent. The sample has about 41,000 clones; under 85% are singletons. The sample in question was CD4+ T cells from PBMCs cultured with HCoV-NL63 spike peptides, obtained before COVID-19 vaccination. The source is a human donor who received a COVID-19 vaccine. The chain is built from TRBV3-1 (or the pseudogene TRBV3-2) and TRBJ2-4, with a tentative D call TRBD2 (6 bases). The CDR3 DNA is TGTGCCAGCAGCCAAACCGGGACTTCTCGGTACTTC. Translated: CASSQTGTSRYF.